The 30 T cell receptor beta chains below all came from one sample that was sequenced in a study of T cell responses to AZD1222 COVID-19 vaccine. Produced via immunoSEQ multiplex PCR; TCRdb's table is partial and in-frame only. The sample carries approximately 100,000 clones, 90% recorded once. Sequencing used peripheral blood, obtained on day 0 of AZD1222 vaccination. These receptors were collected from an adult in good health.

This sequence joins TRBV5-8 and TRBJ1-2; no clear D. The V gene lost 9 bases and the J gene lost 3 bases, with 15 bases spanning the gap. This CDR3 region has 13 residues. The germline gives CDR1 SGHTS, CDR2 YDEGEE. CDR3 region: CANPRPEDYGYTF. DNA of the CDR3: TGTGCCAACCCGAGACCAGAGGACTATGGCTACACCTTC. Full variable domain (outside the CDR3, taken from reference TRBV5-8 and TRBJ1-2): EAGVTQSPTHLIKTRGQQATLRCSPISGHTSVYWYQQALGLGLQFLLWYDEGEERNRGNFPPRFSGRQFPNYSSELNVNALELEDSALYLCANPRPEDYGYTFGSGTRLTVV.

The rearrangement joins TRBV11-2 to TRBJ1-1, with D possibly TRBD1 on 5 matching bases. Germline lookup yields CDR1 SGHAT and CDR2 FQNNGV. The CDR3 has 13 amino acids. V was pared by 5 bases and J by 11 bases, with 18 bases between. For the CDR3, the DNA is TGTGCCAGCAGCCCCTCTGCGTGGGGCGGCGCTTTCTTT. Amino acids: CASSPSAWGGAFF.

In this sample, this clone turned up once. The chain uses TRBV3-1 (or the pseudogene TRBV3-2) and TRBJ1-1; D perhaps matches TRBD1 (5 bases). V lost 0 bases and J 2 bases, leaving 7 bases between the germline ends. Germline loops: CDR1 LGHDT, CDR2 YNNKEL (reference sequence). This CDR3 contains 14 residues. The DNA of the CDR3 is TGTGCCAGCAGCCAAGACGGGGGAAACACTGAAGCTTTCTTT. It specifies CASSQDGGNTEAFF.

The chain couples TRBV2 to TRBJ1-4, with D tentatively TRBD1 (6 bases). Looked up from germline, CDR1 is SNHLY and CDR2 is FYNNEI. The V end was cut by 8 bases, the J end by 7 bases, with 14 bases between. The CDR3 runs 13 residues. CDR3 protein: CASRSGAGEKLFF. The CDR3 coding sequence is TGTGCCAGCCGTTCAGGGGCGGGTGAAAAACTGTTTTTT.

The gene calls are TRBV2 and TRBJ1-4; maybe TRBD1 (6 bases). The CDR3 length is 14 residues. V was trimmed by 5 bases and J by 0 bases, leaving 7 bases between them. Germline loops: CDR1 SNHLY, CDR2 FYNNEI. As DNA, the CDR3 is TGTGCCAGCAGTACAGGGACAACTAATGAAAAACTGTTTTTT. It yields the protein CASSTGTTNEKLFF. The variable domain in full, completed from reference TRBV2 and TRBJ1-4, reads EPEVTQTPSHQVTQMGQEVILRCVPISNHLYFYWYRQILGQKVEFLVSFYNNEISEKSEIFDDQFSVERPDGSNFTLKIRSTKLEDSAMYFCASSTGTTNEKLFFGSGTQLSVL.

V and J are TRBV30 and TRBJ1-2; possible D gene TRBD1, 5 bases. The germline gives CDR1 GTSNPN, CDR2 SVGIG (reference sequence). CDR3 size: 13 residues. V gave up 2 bases and J gave up 9 bases, with 16 bases separating them. The DNA of the CDR3 is TGTGCCTGGAGTCAACGGGGGGAGTTCCGCTACACCTTC. The encoded protein is CAWSQRGEFRYTF.

The chain carries TRBV24-1 and TRBJ2-2; possible D gene TRBD2, 5 bases. Germline V CDR1 and CDR2: KGHDR, SFDVKD. The CDR3 sequence is 14 residues long. Trimming left V 4 bases short and J 7 bases short, with 12 bases between. The CDR3 loop reads CATSDRTSLGELFF. The CDR3 DNA follows: TGTGCCACCAGTGACCGGACTTCGCTCGGGGAGCTGTTTTTT.

This chain connects TRBV7-9 to TRBJ1-6; D is unresolved. This CDR3 has 13 amino acids. The germline V gene has CDR1 SEHNR and CDR2 FQNEAQ (reference sequence). Trimming removed 3 bases from V and 8 bases from J, with 8 bases in between. The CDR3 DNA follows: TGTGCCAGCAGCTTTAAGGGCGATTCACCCCTCCACTTT. Its translation is CASSFKGDSPLHF.

The genes are TRBV9 and TRBJ1-3; 7 bases match TRBD1. Germline CDR1 reads SGDLS; CDR2 reads YYNGEE. V trimming: 0 bases; J trimming: 8 bases; junction bases outside the gene matches: 20. CDR3 length: 19 amino acids. CDR3 sequence reads: CASSVEQRGGRQGTYTIYF. In nucleotides, the CDR3 is TGTGCCAGCAGCGTAGAGCAGAGGGGTGGGAGACAGGGCACTTACACCATATATTTT. Full variable domain (rest looked up from reference TRBV9 and TRBJ1-3): DSGVTQTPKHLITATGQRVTLRCSPRSGDLSVYWYQQSLDQGLQFLIQYYNGEERAKGNILERFSAQQFPDLHSELNLSSLELGDSALYFCASSVEQRGGRQGTYTIYFGEGSWLTVV.

The chain recombines TRBV2 with TRBJ1-4; TRBD1 aligns across 8 bases. The CDR3 has 16 residues. CDR1 is SNHLY, CDR2 FYNNEI, per germline. V lost 8 bases and J lost 0; bases outside the gene matches: 8. The CDR3: CASRPGTGATNEKLFF. In DNA form, the CDR3 reads TGTGCCAGCCGTCCCGGGACAGGTGCAACTAATGAAAAACTGTTTTTT.

The V call is TRBV23-1, the J call TRBJ2-2; 11 bases are a match to TRBD1. TRBV23-1 carries the ORF label, with uncertain function. J lost 6 bases, V lost 3 bases, and 6 bases had no gene match. The CDR3 is 16 amino acids. Written as DNA, the CDR3 is TGCGCCAGCAGTCAGCCCCGGGACAGGGGGGCCGGGGAGCTGTTTTTT. The encoded protein is CASSQPRDRGAGELFF.

CDR3 in DNA: TGCGCCCCCAGCCAAGGGGGGGGCTTCAAATATGGCTACACCTTC. It translates to CAPSQGGGFKYGYTF. The genes are TRBV4-1 and TRBJ1-2; TRBD1 is a possible D gene (6 bases). Trimming cost V 11 bases and J 5 bases, with 24 bases left between them. Germline-derived CDR1 and CDR2 are MGHRA and YSYEKL. The CDR3 consists of 15 residues.

The chain uses TRBV4-1 and TRBJ1-4; 8 bases are shared with TRBD1. The junction had 7 bases not matched to a gene; V was cut back by 4 bases and J by 6 bases. CDR3 length equals 15 residues. The V gene's germline CDR1 is MGHRA and CDR2 YSYEKL. The CDR3 nucleotides are TGCGCCAGCAGCCGAGCACAGGGGGTGTATGAAAAACTGTTTTTT. It yields the protein CASSRAQGVYEKLFF.

The V and J genes are TRBV24-1 and TRBJ2-3; TRBD2 is a possible D gene (7 bases). The CDR3 contains 15 residues. The V and J ends lost 3 bases and 5 bases respectively, with 14 bases between them. Germline V gives CDR1 KGHDR, CDR2 SFDVKD. The CDR3 loop is CATSDTGGTGDTQYF. The CDR3 DNA reads TGTGCCACCAGTGATACGGGGGGCACAGGAGATACGCAGTATTTT.

The chain couples TRBV20-1 to TRBJ2-1; D uncertain. Germline loops: CDR1 DFQATT, CDR2 SNEGSKA (reference sequence). CDR3 size: 10 residues. The V end lost 6 bases, the J end lost 6 bases, and 6 bases lay between the germline ends. CDR3 region: CSARFNEQFF. The DNA of the CDR3 is TGCAGTGCAAGGTTCAATGAGCAGTTCTTC.

The chain employs TRBV7-9 and TRBJ2-6; D is perhaps TRBD1 (6 bases). Germline loops: CDR1 SEHNR, CDR2 FQNEAQ (reference sequence). The CDR3 totals 15 residues. V was pared by 5 bases and J by 0 bases, with 8 bases between. In DNA, the CDR3 is TGTGCCAGCAGCACAGGGTTCTCTGGGGCCAACGTCCTGACTTTC. This sequence encodes CASSTGFSGANVLTF.

The rearrangement joins TRBV3-1 (or the pseudogene TRBV3-2) to TRBJ2-1; 7 bases are shared with TRBD1. After removal of 1 base from V and 3 bases from J, the junction contained 3 bases not matched to a gene. The CDR3 length is 15 residues. Germline V gene data show CDR1 as LGHDT and CDR2 as YNNKEL (reference sequence). In DNA, the CDR3 is TGTGCCAGCAGCCAAGGCACAGGGGACTACAATGAGCAGTTCTTC. It specifies CASSQGTGDYNEQFF.

This clone was counted only a few times. V and J are TRBV3-1 (or the pseudogene TRBV3-2) and TRBJ2-7; D may be TRBD2 (6 bases). Germline-derived CDR1 and CDR2 are LGHDT and YNNKEL (reference sequence). This CDR3 contains 15 residues. V shed 2 bases and J shed 2 bases, with 13 bases lying between them. The CDR3 DNA reads TGTGCCAGCAGCCAACTGGGCGGACTAACCTACGAGCAGTACTTC. Protein sequence: CASSQLGGLTYEQYF.

The chain carries TRBV4-2 and TRBJ1-6, with D uncertain. The CDR3 is 18 residues long. The germline V gene encodes CDR1 LGHNA and CDR2 YNFKEQ. Trimming pared 0 bases from V and 8 bases from J, leaving 20 bases between. This CDR3 reads CASSQDSAGDSNYSPLHF. The CDR3 DNA reads TGTGCCAGCAGCCAAGATTCAGCAGGCGACTCAAACTATTCACCCCTCCACTTT.

This clone was seen a single time. V gene TRBV4-1 combines with J gene TRBJ2-7, with 10 bases lining up with TRBD1. CDR3 length: 16 residues. The ends lost 1 base at V and 2 bases at J; junction bases unmatched: 5. Per germline, CDR1 MGHRA and CDR2 YSYEKL. Here the CDR3 reads CASSQVGTGATYEQYF. The DNA for the CDR3 is TGCGCCAGCAGCCAAGTCGGGACAGGGGCTACCTACGAGCAGTACTTC.

CDR3 sequence (DNA): TGTGCCAGCAGCTCGGACAGGGGGTATGGCTACACCTTC. Amino acid sequence: CASSSDRGYGYTF. The J gene is TRBJ1-2, the V gene TRBV5-4; 10 bases fit TRBD1. The germline gives CDR1 SGHNT, CDR2 YYREEE (reference sequence). After removal of 3 bases from V and 5 bases from J, the junction contained 1 base not matched to a gene. The CDR3 has 13 amino acids.

This clone was seen once. The chain is built from TRBV7-8 and TRBJ2-3; D unclear. The germline gives CDR1 SGHVS, CDR2 FQNEAQ. V lost 5 bases, J lost 6 bases, and 6 bases lay in between. This CDR3 spans 11 amino acids. The CDR3 protein is CASSDGDTQYF. The CDR3 region has the DNA TGTGCCAGCAGCGACGGTGATACGCAGTATTTT.

The chain is built from TRBV5-1 and TRBJ2-3; 11 positions agree with TRBD2. CDR3 length: 18 amino acids. From germline, CDR1 is SGHRS and CDR2 YFSETQ. The junction had 12 bases not matched to a gene; V was cut back by 4 bases and J by 2 bases. The CDR3 DNA sequence: TGCGCCAGCAGCCCACCCGACTCGACTAGCGGGGCCACAGATACGCAGTATTTT. Protein product: CASSPPDSTSGATDTQYF.

This sequence joins TRBV6-5 and TRBJ2-5; D remains unclear. The V end was cut by 10 bases, the J end by 0 bases, with 15 bases between. CDR3 length: 14 residues. Germline loops: CDR1 MNHEY, CDR2 SVGAGI. CDR3 bases: TGTGCCACCCACGGGTGGAAGTACCAAGAGACCCAGTACTTC. Translated, it gives CATHGWKYQETQYF.

This clone was counted once. V gene TRBV6-1 combines with J gene TRBJ1-5; D uncertain. Germline lookup yields CDR1 MNHNS and CDR2 SASEGT. The CDR3 runs to 14 residues. The V gene lost 3 bases and the J gene lost 7 bases, with 13 bases spanning the gap. CDR3 sequence (DNA): TGTGCCAGCAGTGATGTCGGGGTAGGGCAGCCCCAGCATTTT. This codes for CASSDVGVGQPQHF.

V is TRBV3-1 (or the pseudogene TRBV3-2) and J is TRBJ2-1; D is perhaps TRBD1 (6 bases). Looked up from germline, CDR1 is LGHDT and CDR2 is YNNKEL (reference sequence). The CDR3 is made up of 15 amino acids. V was trimmed by 1 base and J by 4 bases, leaving 11 bases between them. The CDR3 here is CASSQVAGVYNEQFF. Written as DNA, the CDR3 is TGTGCCAGCAGCCAAGTGGCAGGGGTTTACAATGAGCAGTTCTTC.

V is TRBV2 and J is TRBJ2-3; TRBD2 aligns across 9 bases. The V segment lost 4 bases and the J segment 0 bases; nucleotides outside the gene matches: 5. The CDR3 spans 16 residues. Germline values: CDR1 SNHLY, CDR2 FYNNEI. The CDR3 region is CASSVSGGLSTDTQYF. CDR3 DNA: TGTGCCAGCAGTGTTAGCGGGGGCCTTAGCACAGATACGCAGTATTTT.

The rearrangement uses TRBV30 and TRBJ2-5; D is ambiguous. V was shortened by 0 bases and J by 2 bases, with 10 bases between the two germline ends. Germline CDR1 reads GTSNPN; CDR2 reads SVGIG (reference sequence). The CDR3 loop spans 14 amino acids. CDR3 in DNA: TGTGCCTGGAGTGTACCACAAAATCAAGAGACCCAGTACTTC. It yields the protein CAWSVPQNQETQYF.

This chain links TRBV19 with TRBJ2-5, with D tentatively TRBD2 (8 bases). Per germline, CDR1 LNHDA and CDR2 SQIVND (reference sequence). The ends were cut back, 1 base at V and 4 bases at J, with 16 bases in the middle. The CDR3 is made up of 16 amino acids. CDR3 coding DNA: TGTGCCAGTAGTATAGCGGGAGGGACAGCTGGAGAGACCCAGTACTTC. Translating gives CASSIAGGTAGETQYF.

The chain recombines TRBV30 with TRBJ2-5; D is ambiguous. Germline V gene sequence: CDR1 GTSNPN, CDR2 SVGIG (reference sequence). The CDR3 is made up of 11 amino acids. V dropped 2 bases and J dropped 4 bases, with 5 bases sitting between them. This CDR3 reads CAWSSGETQYF. For the CDR3, the DNA is TGTGCCTGGAGTTCGGGAGAGACCCAGTACTTC.